This entry is about one T cell receptor (beta chain). Its target is unknown. The record originates from a study of CD8 T cells in Susac syndrome. Overall study findings and caveats: Susac-specific public clones were found in both the total CD8+ and the CD8+ TEMRA repertoires, with some 16 in the former and five in the latter.

Germline loops: CDR1 LGHNA, CDR2 YSLEER. The length of the CDR3 is 15 residues. Trimming shortened V by 0 bases and J by 0 bases, and 9 bases separated the two germline ends. Each Susac syndrome patient had definite or probable disease by recently defined criteria. A quantity of about 0.5 to 1 ug RNA underwent reverse transcription using random hexamers. immunoSEQ multiplex PCR amplified TCR beta CDR3 across 54 Vbeta, 13 Jbeta. TCRdb analysed the immunoSEQ multiplex PCR reads with MiXCR anew, one entry per CDR3 protein. The profile shows more than 70,000 distinct CDR3 sequences, around 94% of them singletons.

The source is a human donor with Susac syndrome. The source material was CD8+ T cells from PBMCs. The chain is built from TRBV4-3 and TRBJ2-7, with no clear D. CDR3 bases: TGCGCCAGCAGCCAAGATCGTGGCACCTCCTACGAGCAGTACTTC. This codes for CASSQDRGTSYEQYF.